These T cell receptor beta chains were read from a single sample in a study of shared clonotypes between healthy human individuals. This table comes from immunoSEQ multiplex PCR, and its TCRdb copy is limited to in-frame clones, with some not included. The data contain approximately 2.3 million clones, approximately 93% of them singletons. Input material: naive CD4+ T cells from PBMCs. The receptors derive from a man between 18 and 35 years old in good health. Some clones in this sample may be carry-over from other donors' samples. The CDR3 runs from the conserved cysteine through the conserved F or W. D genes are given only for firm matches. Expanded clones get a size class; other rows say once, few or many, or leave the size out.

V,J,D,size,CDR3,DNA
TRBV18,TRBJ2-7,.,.,CASSPTSSYEQYF,TGTGCCAGCTCACCTACGAGCTCCTACGAGCAGTACTTC
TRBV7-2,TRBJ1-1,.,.,CASSRTKGGGNTEAFF,TGTGCCAGCAGCCGGACGAAGGGGGGAGGGAACACTGAAGCTTTCTTT
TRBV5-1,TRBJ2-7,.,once,CASSLGVGGNSYEQYF,TGCGCCAGCAGCTTGGGAGTTGGCGGAAACTCCTACGAGCAGTACTTC
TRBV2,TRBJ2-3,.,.,CASSGAADTQYF,TGTGCCAGCAGTGGGGCCGCAGATACGCAGTATTTT
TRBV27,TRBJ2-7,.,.,CASSPKNFYEQYF,TGTGCCAGCAGTCCAAAAAATTTTTACGAGCAGTACTTC
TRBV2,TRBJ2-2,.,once,CASSYDRDSGELFF,TGTGCCAGCAGCTACGACAGGGACTCCGGGGAGCTGTTTTTT
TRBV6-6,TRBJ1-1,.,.,CASSYSRDRAFF,TGTGCCAGCAGTTACTCGAGGGACCGAGCTTTCTTT
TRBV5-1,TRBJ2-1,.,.,CASSLDRSSYNEQFF,TGCGCCAGCAGCTTAGACCGGAGCTCCTACAATGAGCAGTTCTTC
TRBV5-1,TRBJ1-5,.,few,CASSLEGDSNQPQHF,TGCGCCAGCAGCTTGGAGGGAGATAGCAATCAGCCCCAGCATTTT
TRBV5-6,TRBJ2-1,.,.,CASSGRNDNEQFF,TGTGCCAGCAGCGGGAGAAACGACAATGAGCAGTTCTTC
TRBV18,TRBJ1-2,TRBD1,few,CATSGTGREGDYTF,TGTGCCACCTCAGGGACAGGGAGAGAGGGAGACTACACCTTC
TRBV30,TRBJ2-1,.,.,CAWSLYGNEQFF,TGTGCCTGGAGCTTATATGGGAATGAGCAGTTCTTC
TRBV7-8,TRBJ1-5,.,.,CASSLEGAGVGQPQHF,TGTGCCAGCAGCTTAGAAGGTGCGGGGGTCGGCCAGCCCCAGCATTTT
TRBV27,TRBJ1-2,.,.,CASGQQPYYGYGYTF,TGTGCCAGCGGACAGCAACCATACTATGGGTATGGCTACACCTTC
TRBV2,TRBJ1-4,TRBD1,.,CASNGDSADEKLFF,TGTGCCAGCAACGGGGACAGCGCGGATGAAAAACTGTTTTTT
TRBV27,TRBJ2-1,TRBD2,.,CASSLSIGGSSYNEQFF,TGTGCCAGCAGTTTATCGATCGGCGGGAGCTCCTACAATGAGCAGTTCTTC
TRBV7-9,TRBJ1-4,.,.,CASSFAATGREKLFF,TGTGCCAGCAGCTTTGCAGCCACGGGACGTGAAAAACTGTTTTTT
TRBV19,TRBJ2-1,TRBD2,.,CASSIGLGGRIEAYNEQFF,TGTGCCAGTAGTATAGGTCTCGGCGGGAGGATTGAAGCCTACAATGAGCAGTTCTTC
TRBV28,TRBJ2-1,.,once,CASRRDTYNEQFF,TGTGCCAGCAGGAGGGATACTTACAATGAGCAGTTCTTC
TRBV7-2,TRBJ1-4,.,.,CASSWRDAATNEKLFF,TGTGCCAGCAGCTGGAGGGACGCCGCAACTAATGAAAAACTGTTTTTT
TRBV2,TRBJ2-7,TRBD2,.,CASRGGTSGPFSYEQYF,TGTGCCAGCAGGGGTGGGACTAGCGGACCGTTCTCCTACGAGCAGTACTTC
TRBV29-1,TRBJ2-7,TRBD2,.,CSVQTSGTTYEQYF,TGCAGCGTACAAACTAGCGGCACGACCTACGAGCAGTACTTC
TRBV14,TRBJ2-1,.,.,CASSQGIVYGRQFF,TGTGCCAGCAGCCAAGGAATAGTGTACGGTCGGCAGTTCTTC
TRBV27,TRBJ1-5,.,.,CASSLTEQGNQPQHF,TGTGCCAGCAGTTTAACGGAACAGGGCAATCAGCCCCAGCATTTT
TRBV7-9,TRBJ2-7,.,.,CASSPGGRGEQYF,TGTGCCAGCAGCCCTGGCGGTAGGGGAGAGCAGTACTTC
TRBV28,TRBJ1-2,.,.,CASSPPTGSGYTF,TGTGCCAGCAGTCCACCGACGGGTAGTGGCTACACCTTC
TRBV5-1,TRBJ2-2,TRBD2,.,CASSALADGTGELFF,TGCGCCAGCAGCGCACTAGCGGATGGGACCGGGGAGCTGTTTTTT
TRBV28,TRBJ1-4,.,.,CASSPTGRGNEKLFF,TGTGCCAGCAGTCCCACGGGACGGGGGAATGAAAAACTGTTTTTT
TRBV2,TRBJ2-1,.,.,CASSDRPSSYNEQFF,TGTGCCAGCAGTGACCGACCGAGCTCCTACAATGAGCAGTTCTTC
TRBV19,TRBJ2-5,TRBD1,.,CASSGTGGWETQYF,TGTGCCAGTAGTGGGACAGGGGGCTGGGAGACCCAGTACTTC
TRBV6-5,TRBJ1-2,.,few,CASTSGVGRGGYTF,TGTGCCAGCACCTCGGGAGTAGGGCGAGGCGGCTACACCTTC
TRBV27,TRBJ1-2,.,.,CASSLGEGGPQGYTF,TGTGCCAGCAGCCTAGGAGAAGGGGGACCTCAGGGCTACACCTTC
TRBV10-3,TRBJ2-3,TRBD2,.,CAISGGTSGSDTQYF,TGTGCCATCAGTGGGGGGACTAGCGGGAGTGATACGCAGTATTTT
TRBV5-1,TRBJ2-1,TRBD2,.,CASSFGGGGNEQFF,TGCGCCAGCAGCTTCGGCGGGGGGGGCAATGAGCAGTTCTTC
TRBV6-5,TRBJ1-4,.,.,CASSATGHQNEKLFF,TGTGCCAGCAGCGCAACGGGACACCAAAATGAAAAACTGTTTTTT
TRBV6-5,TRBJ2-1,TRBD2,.,CASSYLSGSSYNEQFF,TGTGCCAGCAGTTACCTGAGCGGGAGCTCCTACAATGAGCAGTTCTTC
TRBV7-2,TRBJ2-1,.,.,CASSLALKAGARRSYNEQFF,TGTGCCAGCAGCTTAGCGCTAAAGGCCGGAGCCCGGAGGTCCTACAATGAGCAGTTCTTC
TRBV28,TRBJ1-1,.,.,CASSPTLNTEAFF,TGTGCCAGCAGTCCCACCCTGAACACTGAAGCTTTCTTT
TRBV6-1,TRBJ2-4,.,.,CASSLGALAKNIQYF,TGTGCCAGCAGTTTAGGGGCCCTAGCCAAAAACATTCAGTACTTC
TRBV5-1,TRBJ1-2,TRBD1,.,CASSLTGGDFYGYTF,TGCGCCAGCAGCTTAACAGGGGGCGATTTCTATGGCTACACCTTC
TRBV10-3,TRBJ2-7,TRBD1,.,CAISPPGQGSYEQYF,TGTGCCATCAGTCCGCCGGGACAGGGGTCCTACGAGCAGTACTTC
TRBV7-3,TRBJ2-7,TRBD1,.,CASRPRSMTGRSRIRNEQYF,TGTGCCAGCAGACCCCGCTCTATGACAGGGCGGTCGAGAATTCGAAATGAGCAGTACTTC